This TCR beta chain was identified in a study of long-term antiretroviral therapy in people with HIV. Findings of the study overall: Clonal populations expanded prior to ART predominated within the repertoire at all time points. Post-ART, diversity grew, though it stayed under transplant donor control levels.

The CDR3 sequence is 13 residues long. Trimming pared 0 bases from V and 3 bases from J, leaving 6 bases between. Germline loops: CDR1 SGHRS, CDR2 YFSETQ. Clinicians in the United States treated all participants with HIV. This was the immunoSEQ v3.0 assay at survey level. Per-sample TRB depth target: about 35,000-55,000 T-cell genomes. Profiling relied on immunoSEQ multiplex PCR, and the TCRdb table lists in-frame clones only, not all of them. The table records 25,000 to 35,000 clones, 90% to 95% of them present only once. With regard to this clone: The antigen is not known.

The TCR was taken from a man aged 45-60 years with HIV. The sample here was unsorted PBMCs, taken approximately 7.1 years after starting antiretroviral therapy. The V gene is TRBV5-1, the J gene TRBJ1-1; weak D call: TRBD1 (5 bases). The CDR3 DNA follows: TGCGCCAGCAGCTTGGGACAGTACACTGAAGCTTTCTTT. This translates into CASSLGQYTEAFF.